Listed here are 8 T cell receptor beta chains from one sample, sequenced in a study of metastatic and nonmetastatic thyroid tumors. Through MiXCR, TCRdb re-clonotyped the PCR reads. The sample yields approximately 32,000 clones, approximately 16% seen once. Each patient went into thyroid surgery without having received any treatment. Material for sequencing was blood. Receptors originate from a male donor with papillary thyroid cancer or a benign thyroid nodule (not recorded which). Some clones in this sample may be carry-over from other donors' samples.

The chain carries TRBV27 and TRBJ2-2; tentative D call: TRBD2 (5 bases). V shed 6 bases and J shed 6 bases, with 8 bases lying between them. Germline loops: CDR1 MNHEY, CDR2 SMNVEV (reference sequence). The CDR3 has 12 amino acids. The CDR3 sequence: CASSRGAGELFF. In nucleotides, the CDR3 is TGTGCCAGCAGCCGGGGTGCCGGGGAGCTGTTTTTT.

This clone came up many times. The rearrangement uses TRBV6-1 and TRBJ2-7; 12 bases line up with TRBD2. Trimming removed 6 bases from V and 4 bases from J; junction bases left unmatched: 7. CDR1 is MNHNS, CDR2 SASEGT, per germline. This CDR3 has 15 residues. This CDR3 reads CASRTSGSWVYEQYF. In DNA, the CDR3 is TGTGCCAGCAGGACTAGCGGGAGTTGGGTTTACGAGCAGTACTTC.

This clone was found many times. The genes are TRBV5-1 and TRBJ2-5; 9 bases are a match to TRBD2. From germline, CDR1 is SGHRS and CDR2 YFSETQ. This CDR3 is 14 amino acids long. The junction had 6 bases not matched to a gene; V was cut back by 8 bases and J by 1 base. For the CDR3, the DNA is TGCGCCAGGCGACTAGCGGAGACCCAAGAGACCCAGTACTTC. Its protein product is CARRLAETQETQYF. The variable domain in full, completed from reference TRBV5-1 and TRBJ2-5, reads KAGVTQTPRYLIKTRGQQVTLSCSPISGHRSVSWYQQTPGQGLQFLFEYFSETQRNKGNFPGRFSGRQFSNSRSEMNVSTLELGDSALYLCARRLAETQETQYFGPGTRLLVL.

For this clone: Germline is not matched at one junction end, which may reflect a read error. This chain connects TRBV4-2 to TRBJ2-3; D is uncertain. The V gene's germline CDR1 is LGHNA and CDR2 YNFKEQ. This CDR3 is built from 17 residues. The CDR3 sequence: CAGSPGRAAISTDTKYF. The CDR3 nucleotides are TGTGCCGGCAGCCCCGGACGCGCAGCAATTAGCACAGATACGAAGTATTTT.

This clone was counted many times. The chain carries TRBV27 and TRBJ2-5; D unclear. This CDR3 region has 15 residues. Germline-derived CDR1 and CDR2 are MNHEY and SMNVEV (reference sequence). Trimming cost V 8 bases and J 4 bases, with 20 bases left between them. This CDR3 reads CASSPRRVSLETQYF. The DNA for the CDR3 is TGTGCCAGCTCTCCCCGAAGGGTTAGCCTAGAGACCCAGTACTTC.

This clone has a count of ten or more. The same CDR3 also results from other DNA sequences found in this sample. The chain employs TRBV5-8 and TRBJ2-3; TRBD1 or TRBD2 may be the D gene (5 bases each). Trimming took off 4 bases at V and 6 bases at J, with 9 bases between the two ends. The CDR3 has 12 amino acids. Germline CDR1 is SGHTS and CDR2 is YDEGEE. The DNA of the CDR3 is TGTGCCAGCAGCCGGGGCAGTGATACGCAGTATTTT. Its translation: CASSRGSDTQYF.

There are many counts of this clone. The chain combines TRBV7-3 with TRBJ2-2; 10 bases map to TRBD2. The J segment lost 4 bases and the V segment lost 5 bases, leaving 1 base of the junction unmatched. This CDR3 has 14 amino acids. Per germline, CDR1 SGHTA and CDR2 FQGTGA. The DNA of the CDR3 is TGTGCCAGCAGCAGGACTAGCGGCACCGGGGAGCTGTTTTTT. Encoded protein: CASSRTSGTGELFF.

The chain couples TRBV7-3 to TRBJ2-2; D is unclear. This CDR3 has 18 residues. From germline, CDR1 is SGHTA and CDR2 FQGTGA. V was pared by 2 bases and J by 3 bases, with 19 bases between. CDR3 region: CASSLGPLAWADTGELFF. For the CDR3, the DNA is TGTGCCAGCAGCTTAGGCCCTTTGGCGTGGGCGGACACCGGGGAGCTGTTTTTT.